This T cell receptor beta chain was identified in a study of T cell changes during pregnancy in multiple sclerosis. Libraries were prepared by immunoSEQ multiplex PCR; TCRdb keeps only in-frame clonotypes and omits some of them. The sample lists tens of thousands of clones, 90% to 95% occurring once. There are 15 residues in the CDR3. The germline CDR1 and CDR2 sequences are GTSNPN and SVGIG (reference sequence). The J segment lost 4 bases and the V segment lost 0 bases, leaving 3 bases of the junction unmatched. The sequences come from peripheral blood, collected in the second trimester of pregnancy. The chain employs TRBV30 and TRBJ2-1; 10 bases align to TRBD2. The source of this sequence is a female donor with multiple sclerosis, enrolled in a pregnancy study. The CDR3 DNA follows: TGTGCCTGGAGTGTAGGACTAGCGGCATACAATGAGCAGTTCTTC. It codes for CAWSVGLAAYNEQFF.